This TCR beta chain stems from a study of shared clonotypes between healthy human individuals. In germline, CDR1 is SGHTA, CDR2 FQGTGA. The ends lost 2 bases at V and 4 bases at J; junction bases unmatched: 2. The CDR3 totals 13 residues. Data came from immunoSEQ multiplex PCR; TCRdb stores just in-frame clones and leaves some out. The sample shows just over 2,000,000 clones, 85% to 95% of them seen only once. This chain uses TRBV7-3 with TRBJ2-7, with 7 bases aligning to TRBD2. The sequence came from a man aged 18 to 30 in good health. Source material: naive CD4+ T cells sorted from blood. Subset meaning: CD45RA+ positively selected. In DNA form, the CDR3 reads TGTGCCAGCAGCTTACGGCGGGGGTACGAGCAGTACTTC. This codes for CASSLRRGYEQYF.